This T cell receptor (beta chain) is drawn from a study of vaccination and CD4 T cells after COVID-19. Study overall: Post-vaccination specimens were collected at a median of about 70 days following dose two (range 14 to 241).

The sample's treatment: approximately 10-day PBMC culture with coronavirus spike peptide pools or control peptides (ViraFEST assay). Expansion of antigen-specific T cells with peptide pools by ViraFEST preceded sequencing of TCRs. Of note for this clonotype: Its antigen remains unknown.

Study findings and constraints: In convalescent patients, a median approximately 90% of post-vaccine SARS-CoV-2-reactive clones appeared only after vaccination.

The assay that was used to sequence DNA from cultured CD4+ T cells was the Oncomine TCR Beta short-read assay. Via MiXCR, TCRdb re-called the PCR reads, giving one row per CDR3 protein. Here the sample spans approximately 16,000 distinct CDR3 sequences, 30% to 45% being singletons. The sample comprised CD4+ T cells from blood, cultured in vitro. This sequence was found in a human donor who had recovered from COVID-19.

CDR3 DNA: TGTGCCAGCAGCGTAGTTCCCGGAAACACCATATATTTT. Protein product: CASSVVPGNTIYF. The gene calls are TRBV9 and TRBJ1-3; no definite D call. This CDR3 has 13 amino acids. CDR1 is SGDLS, CDR2 YYNGEE, per germline. Trimming shortened V by 0 bases and J by 4 bases, and 5 bases separated the two germline ends.